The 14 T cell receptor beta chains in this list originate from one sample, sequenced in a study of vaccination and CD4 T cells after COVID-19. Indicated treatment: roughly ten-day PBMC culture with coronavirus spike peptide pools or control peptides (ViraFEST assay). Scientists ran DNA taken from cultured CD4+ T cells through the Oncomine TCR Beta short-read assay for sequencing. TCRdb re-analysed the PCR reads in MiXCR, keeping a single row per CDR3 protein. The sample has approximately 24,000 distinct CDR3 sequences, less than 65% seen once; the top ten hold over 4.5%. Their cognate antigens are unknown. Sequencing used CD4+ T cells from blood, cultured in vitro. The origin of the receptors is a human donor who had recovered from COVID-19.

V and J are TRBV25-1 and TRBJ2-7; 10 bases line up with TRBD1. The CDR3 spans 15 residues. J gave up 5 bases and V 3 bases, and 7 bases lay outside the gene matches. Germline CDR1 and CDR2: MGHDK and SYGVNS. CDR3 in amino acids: CASSDSDRGGHEQYF. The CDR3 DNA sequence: TGTGCCAGCAGTGATTCGGACAGGGGGGGACACGAGCAGTACTTC.

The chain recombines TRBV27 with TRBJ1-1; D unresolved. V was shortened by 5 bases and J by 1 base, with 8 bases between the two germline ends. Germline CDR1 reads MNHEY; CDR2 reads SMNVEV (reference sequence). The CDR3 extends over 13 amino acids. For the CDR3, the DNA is TGTGCCAGCAGTCCCCGGGAGAACACTGAAGCTTTCTTT. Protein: CASSPRENTEAFF.

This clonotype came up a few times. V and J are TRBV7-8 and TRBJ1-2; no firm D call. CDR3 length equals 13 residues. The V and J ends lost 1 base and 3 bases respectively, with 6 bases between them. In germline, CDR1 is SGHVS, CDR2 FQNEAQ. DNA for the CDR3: TGTGCCAGCAGCTTAGATAGGGACTATGGCTACACCTTC. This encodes CASSLDRDYGYTF. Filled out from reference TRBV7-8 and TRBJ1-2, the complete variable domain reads GAGVSQSPRYKVAKRGQDVALRCDPISGHVSLFWYQQALGQGPEFLTYFQNEAQLDKSGLPSDRFFAERPEGSVSTLKIQRTQQEDSAVYLCASSLDRDYGYTFGSGTRLTVV.

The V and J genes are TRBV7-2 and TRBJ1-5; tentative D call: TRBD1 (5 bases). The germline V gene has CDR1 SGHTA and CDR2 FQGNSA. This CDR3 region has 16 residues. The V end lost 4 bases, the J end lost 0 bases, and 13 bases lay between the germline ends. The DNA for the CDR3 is TGTGCCAGCAGCTCCCGAGGAGGGGATAGCAATCAGCCCCAGCATTTT. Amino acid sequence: CASSSRGGDSNQPQHF.

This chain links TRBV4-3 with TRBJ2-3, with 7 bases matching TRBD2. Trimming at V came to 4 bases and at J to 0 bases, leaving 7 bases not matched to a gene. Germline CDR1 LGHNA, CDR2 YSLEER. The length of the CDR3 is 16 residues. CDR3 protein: CASSPRLADSTDTQYF. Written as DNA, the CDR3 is TGCGCCAGCAGCCCCCGACTAGCAGACAGCACAGATACGCAGTATTTT.

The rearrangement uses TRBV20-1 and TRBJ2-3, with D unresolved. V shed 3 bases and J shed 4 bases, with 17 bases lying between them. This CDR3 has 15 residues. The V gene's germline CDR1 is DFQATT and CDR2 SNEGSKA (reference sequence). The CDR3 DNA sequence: TGCAGTGCTAGTCGGGCTACTGGAGTTTCAGATACGCAGTATTTT. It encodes CSASRATGVSDTQYF.

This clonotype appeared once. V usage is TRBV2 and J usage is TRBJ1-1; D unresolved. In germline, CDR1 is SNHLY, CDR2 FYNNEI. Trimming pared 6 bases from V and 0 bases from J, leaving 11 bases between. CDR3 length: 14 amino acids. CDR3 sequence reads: CASRDRSMNTEAFF. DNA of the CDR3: TGTGCCAGCAGGGACCGGTCAATGAACACTGAAGCTTTCTTT.

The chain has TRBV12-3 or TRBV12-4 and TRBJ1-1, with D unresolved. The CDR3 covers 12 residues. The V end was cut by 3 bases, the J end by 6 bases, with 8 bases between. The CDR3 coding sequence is TGTGCCAGCAGTTTGGAGGGTCCTGAAGCTTTCTTT. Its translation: CASSLEGPEAFF.

Written as DNA, the CDR3 is TGTGCCAGCAGCTTAATGGGACTGGGGTACCAAGAGACCCAGTACTTC. Protein product: CASSLMGLGYQETQYF. V gene TRBV7-2 combines with J gene TRBJ2-5; a weak D match, TRBD2 (6 bases). Germline CDR1 is SGHTA and CDR2 is FQGNSA. V dropped 2 bases and J dropped 0 bases, with 13 bases sitting between them. This CDR3 is 16 amino acids long.

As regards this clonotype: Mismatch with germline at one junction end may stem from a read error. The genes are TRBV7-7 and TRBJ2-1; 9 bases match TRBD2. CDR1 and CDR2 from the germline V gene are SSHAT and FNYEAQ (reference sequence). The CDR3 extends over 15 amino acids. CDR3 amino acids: CASSLVRTSANEQFF. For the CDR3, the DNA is TGTGCTAGCAGCTTAGTAAGGACTAGCGCCAATGAGCAGTTCTTC.

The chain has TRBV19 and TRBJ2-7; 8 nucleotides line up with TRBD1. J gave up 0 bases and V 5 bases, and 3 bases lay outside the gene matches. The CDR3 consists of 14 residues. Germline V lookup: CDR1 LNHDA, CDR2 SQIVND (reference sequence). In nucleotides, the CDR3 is TGTGCCAGTAGTCGGACAGGGAACTCCTACGAGCAGTACTTC. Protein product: CASSRTGNSYEQYF.

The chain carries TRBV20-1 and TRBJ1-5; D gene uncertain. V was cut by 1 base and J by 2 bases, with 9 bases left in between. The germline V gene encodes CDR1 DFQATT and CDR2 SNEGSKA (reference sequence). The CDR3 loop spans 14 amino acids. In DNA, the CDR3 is TGCAGTGCTAGAGTTTCTAGAGGCAATCAGCCCCAGCATTTT. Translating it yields CSARVSRGNQPQHF.

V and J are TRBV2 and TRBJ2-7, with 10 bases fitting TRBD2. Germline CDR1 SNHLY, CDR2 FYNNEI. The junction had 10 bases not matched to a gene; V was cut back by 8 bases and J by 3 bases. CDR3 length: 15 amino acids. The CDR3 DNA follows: TGTGCCAGCGGGCCCGGGACTAGCGATTACTACGAGCAGTACTTC. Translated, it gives CASGPGTSDYYEQYF. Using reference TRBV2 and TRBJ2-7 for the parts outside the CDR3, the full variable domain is EPEVTQTPSHQVTQMGQEVILRCVPISNHLYFYWYRQILGQKVEFLVSFYNNEISEKSEIFDDQFSVERPDGSNFTLKIRSTKLEDSAMYFCASGPGTSDYYEQYFGPGTRLTVT.

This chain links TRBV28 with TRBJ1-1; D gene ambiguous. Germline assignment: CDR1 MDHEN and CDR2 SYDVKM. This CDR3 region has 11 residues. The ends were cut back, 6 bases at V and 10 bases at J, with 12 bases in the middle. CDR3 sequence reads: CASSYGRGAFF. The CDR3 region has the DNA TGTGCCAGCAGCTATGGCCGGGGAGCTTTCTTT.